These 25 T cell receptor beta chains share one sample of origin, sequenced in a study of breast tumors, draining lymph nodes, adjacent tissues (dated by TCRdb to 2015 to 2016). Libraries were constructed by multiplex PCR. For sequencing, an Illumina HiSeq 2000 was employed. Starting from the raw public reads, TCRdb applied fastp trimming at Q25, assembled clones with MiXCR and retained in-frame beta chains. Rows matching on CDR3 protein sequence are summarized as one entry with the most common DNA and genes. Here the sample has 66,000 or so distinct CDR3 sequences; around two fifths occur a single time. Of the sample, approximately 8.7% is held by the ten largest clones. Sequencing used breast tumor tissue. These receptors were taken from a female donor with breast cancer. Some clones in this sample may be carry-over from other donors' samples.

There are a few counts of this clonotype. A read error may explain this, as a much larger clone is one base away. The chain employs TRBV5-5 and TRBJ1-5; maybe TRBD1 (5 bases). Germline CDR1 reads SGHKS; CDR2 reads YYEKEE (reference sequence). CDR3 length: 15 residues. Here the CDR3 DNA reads TGTGCCAGCAGCTTGTTGGGGCAAAACAATCAGCTCCAGCATTTT. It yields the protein CASSLLGQNNQLQHF.

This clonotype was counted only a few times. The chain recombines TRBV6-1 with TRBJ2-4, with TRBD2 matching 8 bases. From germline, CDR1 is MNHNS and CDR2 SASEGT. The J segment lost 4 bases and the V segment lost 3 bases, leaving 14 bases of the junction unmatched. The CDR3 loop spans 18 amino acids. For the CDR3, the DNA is TGTGCCAGCAGTGACCGGAGCGGGAGTATCCCCACGAAAAACATTCAGTACTTC. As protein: CASSDRSGSIPTKNIQYF.

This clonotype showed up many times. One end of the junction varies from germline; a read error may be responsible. The DNA for the CDR3 is TGTGCCAGCAGTACTCTAGCGGGGGGCACTACAACGATCTTC. Translating gives CASSTLAGGTTTIF. The V and J genes are TRBV25-1 and TRBJ2-1; 11 bases map to TRBD2. This CDR3 is 14 amino acids long. CDR1 and CDR2 (germline): MGHDK, SYGVNS.

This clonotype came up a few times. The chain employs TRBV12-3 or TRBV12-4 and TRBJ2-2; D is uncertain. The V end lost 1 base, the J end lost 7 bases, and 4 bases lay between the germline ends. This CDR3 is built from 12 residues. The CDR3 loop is CASSLGSGELFF. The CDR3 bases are TGTGCCAGCAGTTTAGGGAGCGGGGAGCTGTTTTTT.

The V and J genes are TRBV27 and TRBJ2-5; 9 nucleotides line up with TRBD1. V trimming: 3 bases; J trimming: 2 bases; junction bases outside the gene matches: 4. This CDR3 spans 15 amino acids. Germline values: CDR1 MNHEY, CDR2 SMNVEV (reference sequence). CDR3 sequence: CASSFVDRGQETQYF. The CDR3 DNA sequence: TGTGCCAGCAGTTTTGTGGACAGGGGTCAAGAGACCCAGTACTTC.

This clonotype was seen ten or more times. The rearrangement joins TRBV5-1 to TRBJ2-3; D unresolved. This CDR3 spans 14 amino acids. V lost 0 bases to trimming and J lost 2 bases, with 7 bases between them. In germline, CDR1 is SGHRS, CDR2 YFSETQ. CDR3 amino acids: CASSLGPNTDTQYF. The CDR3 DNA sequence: TGCGCCAGCAGCTTGGGACCCAACACAGATACGCAGTATTTT.

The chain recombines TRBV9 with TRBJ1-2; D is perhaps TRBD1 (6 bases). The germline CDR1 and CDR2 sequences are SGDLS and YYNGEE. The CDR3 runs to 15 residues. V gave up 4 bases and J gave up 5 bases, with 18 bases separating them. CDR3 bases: TGTGCCAGCAGCCTATTCTCAGGGGATAATTATGGCTACACCTTC. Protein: CASSLFSGDNYGYTF.

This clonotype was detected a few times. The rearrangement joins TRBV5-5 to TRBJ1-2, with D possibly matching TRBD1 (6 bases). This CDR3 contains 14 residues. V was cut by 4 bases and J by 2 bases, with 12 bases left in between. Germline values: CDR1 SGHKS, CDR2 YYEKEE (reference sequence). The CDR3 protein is CASSLDRSNYGYTF. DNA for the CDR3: TGTGCCAGCAGCCTTGACAGGAGCAACTATGGCTACACCTTC.

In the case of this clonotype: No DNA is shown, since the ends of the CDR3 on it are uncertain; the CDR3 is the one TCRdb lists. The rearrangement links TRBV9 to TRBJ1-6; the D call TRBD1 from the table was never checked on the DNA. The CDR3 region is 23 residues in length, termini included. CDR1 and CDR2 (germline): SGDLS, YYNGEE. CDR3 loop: CASSLGGYGYTFGPGQHNSPLHF.

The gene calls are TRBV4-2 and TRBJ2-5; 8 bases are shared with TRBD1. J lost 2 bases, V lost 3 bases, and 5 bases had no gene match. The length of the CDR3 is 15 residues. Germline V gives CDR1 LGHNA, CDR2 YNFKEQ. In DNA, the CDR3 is TGTGCCAGCAGCCATCACGGACAGGGACAAGAGACCCAGTACTTC. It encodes CASSHHGQGQETQYF.

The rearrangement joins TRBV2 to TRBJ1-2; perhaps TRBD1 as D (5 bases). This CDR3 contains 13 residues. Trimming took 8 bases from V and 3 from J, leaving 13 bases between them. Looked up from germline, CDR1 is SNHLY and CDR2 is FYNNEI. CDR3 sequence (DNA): TGTGCCAGCGGGCCCCGAGGGGACTATGGCTACACCTTC. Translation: CASGPRGDYGYTF.

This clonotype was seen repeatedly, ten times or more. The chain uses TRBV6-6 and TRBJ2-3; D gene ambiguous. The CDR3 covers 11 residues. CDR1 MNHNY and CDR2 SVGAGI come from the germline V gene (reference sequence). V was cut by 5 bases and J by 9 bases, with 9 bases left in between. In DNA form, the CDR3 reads TGTGCCAGCAGTCCCCTGGACACGCAGTATTTT. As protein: CASSPLDTQYF.

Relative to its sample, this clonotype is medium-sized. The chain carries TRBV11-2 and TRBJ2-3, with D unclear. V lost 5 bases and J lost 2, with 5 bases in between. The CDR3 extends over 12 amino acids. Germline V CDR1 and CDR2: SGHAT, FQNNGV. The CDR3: CASSALTDTQYF. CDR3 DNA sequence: TGTGCCAGCAGCGCCCTCACAGATACGCAGTATTTT.

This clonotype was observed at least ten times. CDR3 in amino acids: CASSQEMSLAGSSYEQYF. Here the CDR3 DNA reads TGTGCCAGCAGCCAAGAGATGTCGCTAGCGGGGAGCTCCTACGAGCAGTACTTC. The rearrangement joins TRBV4-2 to TRBJ2-7, with TRBD2 matching 9 bases. The CDR3 is 18 amino acids. Per germline, CDR1 LGHNA and CDR2 YNFKEQ. Trimming at V came to 0 bases and at J to 0 bases, leaving 9 bases not matched to a gene.

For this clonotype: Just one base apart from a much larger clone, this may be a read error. The CDR3 region has the DNA TGTGCCAGCAGCTTACCAGCGGGGGGGCCGCGATTAGATACGCAGTATTTT. It encodes CASSLPAGGPRLDTQYF. The rearrangement uses TRBV13 and TRBJ2-3; 10 nucleotides line up with TRBD2. The CDR3 has 17 residues. Germline CDR1 and CDR2: PRHDT and FYEKMQ (reference sequence). V shed 2 bases and J 5 bases; nucleotides not matched to a gene: 10.

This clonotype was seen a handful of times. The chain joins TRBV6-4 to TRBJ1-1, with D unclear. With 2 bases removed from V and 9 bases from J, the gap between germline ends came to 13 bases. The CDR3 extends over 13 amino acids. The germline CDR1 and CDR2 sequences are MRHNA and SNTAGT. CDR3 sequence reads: CASSDAGLGKAFF. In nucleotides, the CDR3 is TGTGCCAGCAGTGACGCTGGTCTTGGTAAAGCTTTCTTT.

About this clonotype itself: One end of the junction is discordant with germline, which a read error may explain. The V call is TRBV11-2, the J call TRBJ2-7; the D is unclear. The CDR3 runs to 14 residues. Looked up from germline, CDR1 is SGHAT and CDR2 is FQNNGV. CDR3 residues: CASSLTETPYEQCF. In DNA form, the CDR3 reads TGTGCCAGCAGCTTGACGGAGACTCCCTACGAGCAGTGCTTC.

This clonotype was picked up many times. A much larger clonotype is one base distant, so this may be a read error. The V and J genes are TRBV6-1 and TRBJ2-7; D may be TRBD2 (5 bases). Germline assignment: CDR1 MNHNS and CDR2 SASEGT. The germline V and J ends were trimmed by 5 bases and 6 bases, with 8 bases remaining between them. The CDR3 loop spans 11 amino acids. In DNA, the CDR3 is TGTGCCAGCAGTCGAGCGGTCGAGCAGTACTTC. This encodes CASSRAVEQYF.

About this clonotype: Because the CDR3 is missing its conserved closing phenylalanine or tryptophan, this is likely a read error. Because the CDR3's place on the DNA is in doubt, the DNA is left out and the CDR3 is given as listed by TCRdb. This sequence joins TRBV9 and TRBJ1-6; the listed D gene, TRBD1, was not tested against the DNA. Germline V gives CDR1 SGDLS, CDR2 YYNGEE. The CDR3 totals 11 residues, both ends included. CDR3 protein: CASSVDGTDNY.

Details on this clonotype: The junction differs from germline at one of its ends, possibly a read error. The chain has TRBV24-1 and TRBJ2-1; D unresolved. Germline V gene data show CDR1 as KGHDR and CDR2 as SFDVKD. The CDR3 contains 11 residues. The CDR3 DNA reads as TGTACCACCAGTGATTCCAGTGAGCAGTTCTTC. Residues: CTTSDSSEQFF.

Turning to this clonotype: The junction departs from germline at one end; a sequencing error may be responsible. This CDR3 reads CGAGDSKTLRNQPQHF. The CDR3 DNA sequence: TGCGGTGCTGGAGACAGTAAGACCCTTCGGAATCAGCCCCAGCATTTT. The V and J genes are TRBV20-1 and TRBJ1-5; D might be TRBD1 (5 bases). The length of the CDR3 is 16 residues. The germline V gene has CDR1 DFQATT and CDR2 SNEGSKA (reference sequence).

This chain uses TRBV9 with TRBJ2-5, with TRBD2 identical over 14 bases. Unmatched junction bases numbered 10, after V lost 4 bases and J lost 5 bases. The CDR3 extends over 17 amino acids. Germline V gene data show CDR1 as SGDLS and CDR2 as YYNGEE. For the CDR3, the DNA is TGTGCCAGCAGCCTAACAGGGACTAGCGGGAGTTGGGAGACCCAGTACTTC. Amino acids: CASSLTGTSGSWETQYF.

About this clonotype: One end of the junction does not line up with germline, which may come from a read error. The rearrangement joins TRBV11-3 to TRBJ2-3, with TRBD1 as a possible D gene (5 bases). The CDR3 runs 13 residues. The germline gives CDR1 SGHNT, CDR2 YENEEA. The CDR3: CASSPDSTATQYF. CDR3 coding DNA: TGTGCCAGCAGCCCCGACAGCACAGCTACGCAGTATTTT.

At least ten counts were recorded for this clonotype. In DNA, the CDR3 is TGTGCCAGCAGTGCGACTAGCGGGAGATTACGCGCGCAGTACTTC. Translation: CASSATSGRLRAQYF. The chain combines TRBV6-1 with TRBJ2-7; 12 nucleotides align to TRBD2. This CDR3 contains 15 residues. J was trimmed by 9 bases and V by 4 bases; bases with no gene match: 10. Germline CDR1 and CDR2: MNHNS and SASEGT.

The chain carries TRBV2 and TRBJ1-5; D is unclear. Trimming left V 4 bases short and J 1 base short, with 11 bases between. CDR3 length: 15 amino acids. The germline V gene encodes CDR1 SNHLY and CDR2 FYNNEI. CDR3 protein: CASSASGGSNQPQHF. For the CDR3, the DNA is TGTGCCAGCAGTGCTAGCGGAGGGAGCAATCAGCCCCAGCATTTT. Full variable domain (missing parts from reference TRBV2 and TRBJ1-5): EPEVTQTPSHQVTQMGQEVILRCVPISNHLYFYWYRQILGQKVEFLVSFYNNEISEKSEIFDDQFSVERPDGSNFTLKIRSTKLEDSAMYFCASSASGGSNQPQHFGDGTRLSIL.